Listed below are T cell receptor beta chains from one sample, sequenced in a study of blood T cells in healthy people across ages. TCRdb reprocessed the 5' RACE reads with MiXCR, giving one entry per CDR3 protein. This table holds about 810,000 distinct CDR3 sequences, around 34% found once. Sequenced material: blood. Source of these receptors: a man aged 18 to 35 in good health. The conserved cysteine and the conserved F or W are not part of the CDR3 here.

v_gene: TRBV27
CDR3aa: ASRGGESGNQPQH

v_gene: TRBV20-1
CDR3aa: SASIVATNRHRGQLGNIKTQY

v_gene: TRBV24-1
CDR3aa: ATSDLGATDTQY

v_gene: TRBV6-6
CDR3aa: ASRETGGGELF

v_gene: TRBV5-1
CDR3aa: ASSPFSPVRDRADGYT

v_gene: TRBV5-1
CDR3aa: ASSSRGTDTPDNSPLH

v_gene: TRBV7-9
CDR3aa: ASSPGAGVNQPQH

v_gene: TRBV2
CDR3aa: ASSGTQPNYGYT

v_gene: TRBV6-5
CDR3aa: ASRGIKNYGYT

v_gene: TRBV9
CDR3aa: ASSVGDRVSGHQPQH

v_gene: TRBV4-1
CDR3aa: ASSHVRVAGGQGNEQF

v_gene: TRBV30
CDR3aa: AWSVWRRSSGANVLT

v_gene: TRBV12-3/TRBV12-4
CDR3aa: ASSLRDGEKLF

v_gene: TRBV6-2/TRBV6-3
CDR3aa: ASSYSSPRGGNTEAF

v_gene: TRBV21-1
CDR3aa: ASSKESPRSGSSRCFGELF

v_gene: TRBV7-9
CDR3aa: ASSRDFSARETQY

v_gene: TRBV7-2
CDR3aa: ASIADQNTEAF

v_gene: TRBV6-5
CDR3aa: ASSRHGGSQAEQF

v_gene: TRBV7-9
CDR3aa: ASSLRQGSSDTQY

v_gene: TRBV23-1
CDR3aa: ASSHKTGSCPGELF

v_gene: TRBV4-1
CDR3aa: ASSPQRGGSADQPQH

v_gene: TRBV20-1
CDR3aa: SAPGRLHYGYT

v_gene: TRBV20-1
CDR3aa: SAVTSGKYNEQF

v_gene: TRBV20-1
CDR3aa: SARQGELMNTEAF

v_gene: TRBV7-8
CDR3aa: ASSTRLAEGTDTQY

v_gene: TRBV4-3
CDR3aa: ASSRWSDRETPSTTGANVLT

v_gene: TRBV20-1
CDR3aa: CARDPGGVTDTQY

v_gene: TRBV5-1
CDR3aa: ASSFPGRSYNEQF

v_gene: TRBV6-2/TRBV6-3
CDR3aa: ASSYSDRPLMQPQH

v_gene: TRBV12-3/TRBV12-4
CDR3aa: ASTLGREETQY

v_gene: TRBV7-9
CDR3aa: ASSSPWKQETQY

v_gene: TRBV13
CDR3aa: ASSSGSLVYEQY

v_gene: TRBV4-2
CDR3aa: ASSQDRGASPLH

v_gene: TRBV12-3/TRBV12-4
CDR3aa: ASTPSGLLGTEAF

v_gene: TRBV2
CDR3aa: ASSAHDRVQPQH

v_gene: TRBV7-2
CDR3aa: ASSPEAGRMNTEAF

v_gene: TRBV14
CDR3aa: ASSQISTEAF

v_gene: TRBV7-3
CDR3aa: ASSRGLITEAF

v_gene: TRBV25-1
CDR3aa: ASTPVGLTEAF

v_gene: TRBV15
CDR3aa: ATSRSFGGGEKLF